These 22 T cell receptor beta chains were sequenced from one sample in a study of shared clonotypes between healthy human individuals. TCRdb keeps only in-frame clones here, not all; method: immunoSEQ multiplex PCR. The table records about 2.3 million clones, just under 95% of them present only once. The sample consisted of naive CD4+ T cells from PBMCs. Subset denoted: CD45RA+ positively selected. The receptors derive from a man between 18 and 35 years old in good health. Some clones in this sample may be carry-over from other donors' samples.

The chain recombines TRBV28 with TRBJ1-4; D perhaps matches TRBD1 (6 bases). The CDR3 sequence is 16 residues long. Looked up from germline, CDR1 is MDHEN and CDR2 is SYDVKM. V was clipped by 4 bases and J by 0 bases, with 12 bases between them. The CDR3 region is CASSSYRVATNEKLFF. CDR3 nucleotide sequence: TGTGCCAGCAGTTCCTACAGGGTCGCAACTAATGAAAAACTGTTTTTT.

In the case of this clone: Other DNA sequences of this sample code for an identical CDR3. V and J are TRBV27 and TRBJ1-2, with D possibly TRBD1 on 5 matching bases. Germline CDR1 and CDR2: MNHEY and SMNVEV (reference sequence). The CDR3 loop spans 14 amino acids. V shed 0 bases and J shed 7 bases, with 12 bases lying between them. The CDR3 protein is CASSLSRGAGGYTF. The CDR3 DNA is TGTGCCAGCAGTTTATCAAGGGGCGCGGGTGGCTACACCTTC.

The CDR3 sequence: CASSLGDRGNTGELFF. DNA for the CDR3: TGTGCCAGCAGCTTGGGGGACAGGGGTAACACCGGGGAGCTGTTTTTT. This rearrangement joins TRBV5-4 to TRBJ2-2; 10 positions agree with TRBD1. Losses at the gene ends were 0 bases for V and 2 bases for J; bases not matched to a gene: 1. This CDR3 comprises 16 residues. The germline V gene has CDR1 SGHNT and CDR2 YYREEE (reference sequence).

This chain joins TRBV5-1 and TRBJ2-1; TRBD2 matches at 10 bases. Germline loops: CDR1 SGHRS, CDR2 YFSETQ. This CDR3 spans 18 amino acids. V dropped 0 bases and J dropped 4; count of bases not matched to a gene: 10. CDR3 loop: CASSLGSGRPGVYNEQFF. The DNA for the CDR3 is TGCGCCAGCAGCTTGGGTAGCGGGAGGCCCGGAGTTTACAATGAGCAGTTCTTC.

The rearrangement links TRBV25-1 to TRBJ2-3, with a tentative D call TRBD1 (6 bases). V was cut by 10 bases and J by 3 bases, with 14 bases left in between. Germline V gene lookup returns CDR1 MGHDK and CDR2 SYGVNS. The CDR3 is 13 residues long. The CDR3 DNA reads TGTGCCACCGAGAGCAGGGGAACAGATACGCAGTATTTT. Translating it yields CATESRGTDTQYF.

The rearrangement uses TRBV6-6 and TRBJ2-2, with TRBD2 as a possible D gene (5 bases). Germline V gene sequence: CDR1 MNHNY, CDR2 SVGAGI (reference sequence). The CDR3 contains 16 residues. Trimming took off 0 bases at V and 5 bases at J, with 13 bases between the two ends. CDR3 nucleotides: TGTGCCAGCAGTTACTCCTCCGGGGAAGGGACCGGGGAGCTGTTTTTT. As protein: CASSYSSGEGTGELFF.

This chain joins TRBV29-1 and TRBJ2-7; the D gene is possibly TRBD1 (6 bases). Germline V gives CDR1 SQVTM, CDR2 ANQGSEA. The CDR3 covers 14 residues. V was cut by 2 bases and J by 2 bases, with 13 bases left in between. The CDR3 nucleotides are TGCAGCGTTGAAACTCCAGGGGACGCCTACGAGCAGTACTTC. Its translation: CSVETPGDAYEQYF.

The CDR3 DNA is TGTGCCAGCAGCGGCTGGGCCAGACCCTACGAGCAGTACTTC. Protein product: CASSGWARPYEQYF. The chain is built from TRBV7-6 and TRBJ2-7; D unresolved. Trimming pared 5 bases from V and 2 bases from J, leaving 13 bases between. The germline V gene has CDR1 SGHVS and CDR2 FNYEAQ. This CDR3 spans 14 amino acids.

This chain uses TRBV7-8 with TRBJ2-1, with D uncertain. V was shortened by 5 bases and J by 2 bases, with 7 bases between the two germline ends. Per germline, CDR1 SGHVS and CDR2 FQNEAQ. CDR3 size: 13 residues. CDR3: CASSHGPYNEQFF. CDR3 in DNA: TGTGCCAGCAGCCACGGTCCCTACAATGAGCAGTTCTTC.

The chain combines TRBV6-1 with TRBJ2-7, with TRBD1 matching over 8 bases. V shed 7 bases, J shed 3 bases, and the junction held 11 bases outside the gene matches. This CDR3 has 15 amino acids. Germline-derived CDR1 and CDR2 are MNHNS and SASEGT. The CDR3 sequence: CASTEEAGGYYEQYF. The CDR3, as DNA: TGTGCCAGCACCGAAGAGGCAGGGGGCTACTACGAGCAGTACTTC.

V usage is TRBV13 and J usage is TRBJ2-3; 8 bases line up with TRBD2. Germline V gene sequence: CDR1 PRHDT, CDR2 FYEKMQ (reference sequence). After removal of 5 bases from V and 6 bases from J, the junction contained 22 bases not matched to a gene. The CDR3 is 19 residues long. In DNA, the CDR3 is TGTGCCAGCAGCGCCCCCCAAAGAGCGGGAGTGGGCGTTTCGGATACGCAGTATTTT. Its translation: CASSAPQRAGVGVSDTQYF.

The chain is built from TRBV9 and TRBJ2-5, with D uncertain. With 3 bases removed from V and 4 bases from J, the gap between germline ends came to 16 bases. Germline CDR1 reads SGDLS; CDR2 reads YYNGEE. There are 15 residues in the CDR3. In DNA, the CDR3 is TGTGCCAGCAGCGCCGGACCACGCTGGGGAGAGACCCAGTACTTC. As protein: CASSAGPRWGETQYF.

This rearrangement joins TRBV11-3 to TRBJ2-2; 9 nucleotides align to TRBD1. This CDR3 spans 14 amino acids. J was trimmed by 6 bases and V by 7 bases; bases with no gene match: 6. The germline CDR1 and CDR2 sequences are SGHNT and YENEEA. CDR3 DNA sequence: TGTGCCAGCACGGACAGGGGAGGTTCCGGGGAGCTGTTTTTT. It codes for CASTDRGGSGELFF.

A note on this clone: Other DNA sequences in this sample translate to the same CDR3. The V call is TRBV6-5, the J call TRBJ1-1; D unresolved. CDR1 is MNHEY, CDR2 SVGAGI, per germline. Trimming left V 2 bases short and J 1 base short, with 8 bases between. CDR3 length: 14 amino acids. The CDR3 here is CASSYGGTNTEAFF. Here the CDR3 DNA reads TGTGCCAGCAGTTACGGCGGCACGAACACTGAAGCTTTCTTT.

The CDR3 loop is CASSTQQGNEQYF. In nucleotides, the CDR3 is TGTGCCAGTAGTACCCAACAGGGGAACGAGCAGTACTTC. V is TRBV19 and J is TRBJ2-7; 7 nucleotides match TRBD1. Germline V gene data show CDR1 as LNHDA and CDR2 as SQIVND (reference sequence). The length of the CDR3 is 13 residues. With V trimmed by 4 bases and J by 5 bases, 5 bases remained unmatched. Full variable domain (remainder filled in from reference TRBV19 and TRBJ2-7): DGGITQSPKYLFRKEGQNVTLSCEQNLNHDAMYWYRQDPGQGLRLIYYSQIVNDFQKGDIAEGYSVSREKKESFPLTVTSAQKNPTAFYLCASSTQQGNEQYFGPGTRLTVT.

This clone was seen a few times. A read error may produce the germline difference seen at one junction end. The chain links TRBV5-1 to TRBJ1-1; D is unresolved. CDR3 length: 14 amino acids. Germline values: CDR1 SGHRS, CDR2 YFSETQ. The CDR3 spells CASSFGAANAEAFF. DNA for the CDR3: TGCGCCAGCAGCTTTGGAGCCGCGAACGCTGAAGCTTTCTTT.

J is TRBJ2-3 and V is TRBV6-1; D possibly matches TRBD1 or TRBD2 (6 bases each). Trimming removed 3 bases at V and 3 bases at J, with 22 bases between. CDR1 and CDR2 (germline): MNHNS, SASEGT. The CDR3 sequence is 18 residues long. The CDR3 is CASSERPIAAGVTDTQYF. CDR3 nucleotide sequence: TGTGCCAGCAGTGAGCGCCCGATAGCGGCAGGGGTGACAGATACGCAGTATTTT.

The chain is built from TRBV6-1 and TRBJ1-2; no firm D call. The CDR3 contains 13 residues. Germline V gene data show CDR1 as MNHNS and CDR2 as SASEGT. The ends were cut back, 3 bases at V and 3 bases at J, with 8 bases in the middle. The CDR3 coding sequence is TGTGCCAGCAGTGACATCAGGTACTATGGCTACACCTTC. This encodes CASSDIRYYGYTF.

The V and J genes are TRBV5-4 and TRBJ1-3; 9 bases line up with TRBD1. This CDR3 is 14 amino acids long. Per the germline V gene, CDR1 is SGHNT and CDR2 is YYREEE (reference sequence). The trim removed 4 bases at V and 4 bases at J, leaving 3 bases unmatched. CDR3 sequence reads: CASSEGQGGNTIYF. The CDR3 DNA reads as TGTGCCAGCAGCGAGGGACAGGGAGGAAACACCATATATTTT.

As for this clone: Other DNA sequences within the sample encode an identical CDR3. As DNA, the CDR3 is TGTGCCAGCAGCCGACGGGGGTCTGGAAACACCATATATTTT. It codes for CASSRRGSGNTIYF. The rearrangement links TRBV28 to TRBJ1-3, with D possibly TRBD1 on 5 matching bases. The germline V gene has CDR1 MDHEN and CDR2 SYDVKM. The CDR3 length is 14 residues. V lost 6 bases, J lost 1 base, and 10 bases lay in between.

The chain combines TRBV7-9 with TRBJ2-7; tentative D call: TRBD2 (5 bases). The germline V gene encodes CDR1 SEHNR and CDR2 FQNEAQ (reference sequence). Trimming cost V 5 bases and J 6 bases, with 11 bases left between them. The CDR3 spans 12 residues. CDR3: CASSPRTGEQYF. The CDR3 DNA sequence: TGTGCCAGCAGCCCCCGGACTGGCGAGCAGTACTTC. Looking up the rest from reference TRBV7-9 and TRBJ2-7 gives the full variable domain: DTGVSQNPRHKITKRGQNVTFRCDPISEHNRLYWYRQTLGQGPEFLTYFQNEAQLEKSRLLSDRFSAERPKGSFSTLEIQRTEQGDSAMYLCASSPRTGEQYFGPGTRLTVT.

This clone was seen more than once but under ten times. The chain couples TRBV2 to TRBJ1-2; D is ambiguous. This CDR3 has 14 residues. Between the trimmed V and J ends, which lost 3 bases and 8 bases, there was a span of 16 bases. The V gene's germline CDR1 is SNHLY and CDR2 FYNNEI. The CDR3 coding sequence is TGTGCCAGCAGTGACTTTGGCGGGGTTGGGGGCTACACCTTC. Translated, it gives CASSDFGGVGGYTF.